Below are 15 T cell receptor beta chains sequenced from a single sample in a study of long-term antiretroviral therapy in people with HIV. Sequencing used immunoSEQ v3.0 at survey level. Data came from immunoSEQ multiplex PCR; TCRdb stores just in-frame clones and leaves some out. The sample carries about 27,000 clones, about 84% recorded once. The sample was unsorted PBMCs, taken 0.8 years before starting antiretroviral therapy. These receptors were taken from a man younger than 30 with HIV.

V is TRBV6-1 and J is TRBJ2-7; D tentatively fits TRBD1 or TRBD2 (5 bases each). The germline gives CDR1 MNHNS, CDR2 SASEGT. With 2 bases removed from V and 1 base from J, the gap between germline ends came to 15 bases. This CDR3 comprises 16 residues. CDR3 nucleotide sequence: TGTGCCAGCAGTGAAAGTGTTGAGGGGTCTTCCTACGAGCAGTACTTC. Translating gives CASSESVEGSSYEQYF.

The chain couples TRBV6-1 to TRBJ2-1; D call uncertain. The CDR3 consists of 13 residues. The V end was cut by 8 bases, the J end by 2 bases, with 10 bases between. Germline V gene lookup returns CDR1 MNHNS and CDR2 SASEGT. CDR3: CASCPQTYNEQFF. In DNA form, the CDR3 reads TGTGCCAGCTGTCCACAGACCTACAATGAGCAGTTCTTC.

The chain links TRBV30 to TRBJ2-5, with a weak D call TRBD2 (5 bases). Deletions cut 0 bases from V and 4 bases from J, with 18 bases between. The CDR3 has 16 amino acids. Germline V gene data show CDR1 as GTSNPN and CDR2 as SVGIG (reference sequence). The CDR3 is CAWSVHSGIVGETQYF. The CDR3 nucleotides are TGTGCCTGGAGTGTACACTCGGGGATAGTGGGAGAGACCCAGTACTTC.

This clone is a singleton in its sample. V and J are TRBV4-2 and TRBJ1-1; D gene unclear. The CDR3 is 13 amino acids. Per the germline V gene, CDR1 is LGHNA and CDR2 is YNFKEQ. The V end was cut by 4 bases, the J end by 1 base, with 7 bases between. CDR3 protein: CASSRYENTEAFF. The CDR3 bases are TGTGCCAGCAGCCGCTATGAGAACACTGAAGCTTTCTTT.

V gene TRBV14 combines with J gene TRBJ2-5, with 11 nucleotides matching TRBD1. The V segment lost 1 base and the J segment 5 bases; nucleotides outside the gene matches: 6. The germline V gene encodes CDR1 SGHDN and CDR2 FVKESK. This CDR3 is 16 amino acids long. In nucleotides, the CDR3 is TGTGCCAGCAGCCAAGCGGGGACAGGGGGTTGGGAGACCCAGTACTTC. The encoded protein is CASSQAGTGGWETQYF. Together with reference TRBV14 and TRBJ2-5, the CDR3 gives the full variable domain: EAGVTQFPSHSVIEKGQTVTLRCDPISGHDNLYWYRRVMGKEIKFLLHFVKESKQDESGMPNNRFLAERTGGTYSTLKVQPAELEDSGVYFCASSQAGTGGWETQYFGPGTRLLVL.

The rearrangement uses TRBV7-9 and TRBJ2-1; 12 bases are a match to TRBD2. This CDR3 contains 15 residues. V lost 5 bases and J lost 9; bases outside the gene matches: 8. CDR1 is SEHNR, CDR2 FQNEAQ, per germline (reference sequence). This CDR3 is CASSLPTSGRFEQFF. The CDR3 DNA reads TGTGCCAGCAGCCTTCCTACTAGCGGGAGGTTTGAGCAGTTCTTC.

This clone was counted once. This chain connects TRBV7-9 to TRBJ2-7, with D hard to call. The germline V gene has CDR1 SEHNR and CDR2 FQNEAQ (reference sequence). This CDR3 spans 14 amino acids. Trimming took off 2 bases at V and 4 bases at J, with 12 bases between the two ends. Here the CDR3 reads CASSLSIGGYEQYF. CDR3 coding DNA: TGTGCCAGCAGCTTATCGATCGGCGGTTACGAGCAGTACTTC.

The chain links TRBV29-1 to TRBJ2-3; D unresolved. The germline V and J ends were trimmed by 7 bases and 3 bases, with 5 bases remaining between them. From germline, CDR1 is SQVTM and CDR2 ANQGSEA. CDR3 length: 10 amino acids. This chain's CDR3 is CSGRTDTQYF. The CDR3, as DNA: TGCAGCGGGCGGACAGATACGCAGTATTTT.

As regards this clone: At one end, the junction sequence differs from germline, possibly due to a read error. V usage is TRBV18 and J usage is TRBJ1-5, with unresolved D. The CDR3 totals 16 residues. In germline, CDR1 is KGHSH, CDR2 LQKENI. In DNA form, the CDR3 reads TGTGCCAGCTCACCGACGGCGGGAGTTAGTAATCAGCCCCGGCATTTT. Encoded protein: CASSPTAGVSNQPRHF.

The rearrangement links TRBV10-3 to TRBJ2-7; D may be TRBD1 (6 bases). V lost 6 bases, J lost 0 bases, and 12 bases lay in between. CDR3 length equals 14 residues. Germline V gene sequence: CDR1 ENHRY, CDR2 SYGVKD. The CDR3 here is CAISSGTSSYEQYF. For the CDR3, the DNA is TGTGCCATCAGCTCCGGGACATCCTCCTACGAGCAGTACTTC.

CDR3 protein: CASSPLLGSNTGELFF. As DNA, the CDR3 is TGCGCCAGCAGCCCCCTATTAGGGTCCAACACCGGGGAGCTGTTTTTT. The chain links TRBV4-1 to TRBJ2-2; D is undetermined. This CDR3 has 16 residues. Germline V CDR1 and CDR2: MGHRA, YSYEKL. V was pared by 4 bases and J by 2 bases, with 14 bases between.

The chain is built from TRBV5-1 and TRBJ2-7; D may be TRBD1 (5 bases). In germline, CDR1 is SGHRS, CDR2 YFSETQ. V dropped 2 bases and J dropped 3 bases, with 12 bases sitting between them. The CDR3 contains 14 residues. CDR3 in amino acids: CASSFTGGSYEQYF. The CDR3 nucleotides are TGCGCCAGCAGCTTCACAGGTGGAAGCTACGAGCAGTACTTC.

The rearrangement joins TRBV5-1 to TRBJ2-2, with D perhaps TRBD1 (7 bases). CDR3 size: 15 residues. The germline V gene has CDR1 SGHRS and CDR2 YFSETQ. Trimming cost V 3 bases and J 6 bases, with 15 bases left between them. CDR3 bases: TGCGCCAGCAGCTCCCTGACAGGGAGGTCCGGGGAGCTGTTTTTT. Translation gives CASSSLTGRSGELFF.

This chain joins TRBV9 and TRBJ2-1, with a weak D call TRBD2 (5 bases). V lost 3 bases to trimming and J lost 5 bases, with 9 bases between them. From germline, CDR1 is SGDLS and CDR2 YYNGEE. The CDR3 has 13 residues. The CDR3 DNA follows: TGTGCCAGCAGCGGATCCGGGAACAATGAGCAGTTCTTC. It translates to CASSGSGNNEQFF.

CDR3 residues: CASSSYSGDGYTF. Written as DNA, the CDR3 is TGTGCCAGCAGCTCCTATTCTGGGGATGGCTACACCTTC. V is TRBV7-2 and J is TRBJ1-2; D call uncertain. V shed 4 bases and J shed 6 bases, with 12 bases lying between them. Germline lookup yields CDR1 SGHTA and CDR2 FQGNSA. This CDR3 is 13 amino acids long.